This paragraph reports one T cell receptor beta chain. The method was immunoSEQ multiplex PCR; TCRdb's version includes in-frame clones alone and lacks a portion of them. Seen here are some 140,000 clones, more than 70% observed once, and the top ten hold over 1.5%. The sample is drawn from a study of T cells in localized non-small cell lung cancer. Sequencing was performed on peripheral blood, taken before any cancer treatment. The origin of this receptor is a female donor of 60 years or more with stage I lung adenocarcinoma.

The CDR3 bases are TGTGCCAGCAACAACGTGGGGGGGAACGCAGATACGCAGTATTTT. Translation gives CASNNVGGNADTQYF. This chain uses TRBV5-6 with TRBJ2-3, with TRBD2 matching over 7 bases. CDR1 is SGHDT and CDR2 is YYEEEE in the germline V gene. Germline trimming cut 6 bases from V and 4 bases from J; bases unmatched to any gene: 11. The CDR3 sequence is 15 residues long.